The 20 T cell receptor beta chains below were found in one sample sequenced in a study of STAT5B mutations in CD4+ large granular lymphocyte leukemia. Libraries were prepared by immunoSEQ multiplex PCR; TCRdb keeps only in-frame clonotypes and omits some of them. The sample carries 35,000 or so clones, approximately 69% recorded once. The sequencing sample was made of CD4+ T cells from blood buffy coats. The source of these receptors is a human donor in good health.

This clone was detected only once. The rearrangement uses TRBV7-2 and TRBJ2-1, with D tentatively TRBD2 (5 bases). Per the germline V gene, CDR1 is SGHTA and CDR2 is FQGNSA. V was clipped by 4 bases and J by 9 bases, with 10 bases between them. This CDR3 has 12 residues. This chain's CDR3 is CASSSSAGEQFF. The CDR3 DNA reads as TGTGCCAGCAGCTCTAGTGCGGGTGAGCAGTTCTTC.

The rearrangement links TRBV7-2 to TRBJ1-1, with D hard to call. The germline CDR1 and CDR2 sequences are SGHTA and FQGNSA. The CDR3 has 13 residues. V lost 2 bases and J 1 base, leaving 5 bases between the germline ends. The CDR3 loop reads CASSLPQNTEAFF. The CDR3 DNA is TGTGCCAGCAGCTTACCCCAGAACACTGAAGCTTTCTTT.

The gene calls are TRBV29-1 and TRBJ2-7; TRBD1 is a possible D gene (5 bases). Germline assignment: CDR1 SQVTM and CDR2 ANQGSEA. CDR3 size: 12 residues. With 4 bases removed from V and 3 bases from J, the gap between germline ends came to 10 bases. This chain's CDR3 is CSVVSGLYEQYF. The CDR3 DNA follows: TGCAGCGTTGTTTCAGGGCTCTACGAGCAGTACTTC.

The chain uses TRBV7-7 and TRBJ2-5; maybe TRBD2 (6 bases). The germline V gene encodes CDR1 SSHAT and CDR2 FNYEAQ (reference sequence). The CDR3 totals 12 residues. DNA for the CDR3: TGTGTCCGCAGGAGGGAACGAGAGACCCAGTACTTC. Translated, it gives CVRRRERETQYF.

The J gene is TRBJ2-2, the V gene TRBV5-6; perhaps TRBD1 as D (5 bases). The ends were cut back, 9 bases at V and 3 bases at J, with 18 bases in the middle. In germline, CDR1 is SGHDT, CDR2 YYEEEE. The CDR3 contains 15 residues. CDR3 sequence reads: CATQRRVLDTGELFF. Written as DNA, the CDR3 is TGTGCCACTCAACGCAGGGTATTGGACACCGGGGAGCTGTTTTTT. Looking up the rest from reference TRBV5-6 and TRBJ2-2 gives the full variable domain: DAGVTQSPTHLIKTRGQQVTLRCSPKSGHDTVSWYQQALGQGPQFIFQYYEEEERQRGNFPDRFSGHQFPNYSSELNVNALLLGDSALYLCATQRRVLDTGELFFGEGSRLTVL.

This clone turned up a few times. The CDR3 sequence: CASSPGVSSGNTIYF. The CDR3 DNA sequence: TGTGCCAGCAGCCCAGGGGTTTCCTCTGGAAACACCATATATTTT. The J gene is TRBJ1-3, the V gene TRBV7-2, with D possibly matching TRBD1 (6 bases). Germline loops: CDR1 SGHTA, CDR2 FQGNSA. V dropped 5 bases and J dropped 0 bases, with 11 bases sitting between them. The CDR3 covers 15 residues. Full variable domain (missing parts from reference TRBV7-2 and TRBJ1-3): GAGVSQSPSNKVTEKGKDVELRCDPISGHTALYWYRQSLGQGLEFLIYFQGNSAPDKSGLPSDRFSAERTGGSVSTLTIQRTQQEDSAVYLCASSPGVSSGNTIYFGEGSWLTVV.

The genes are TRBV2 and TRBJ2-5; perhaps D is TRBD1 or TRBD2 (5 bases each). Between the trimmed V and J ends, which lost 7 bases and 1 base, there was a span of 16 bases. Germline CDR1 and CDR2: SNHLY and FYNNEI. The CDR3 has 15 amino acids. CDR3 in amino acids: CASTSGGGPQETQYF. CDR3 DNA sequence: TGTGCCAGCACCTCCGGTGGGGGACCCCAAGAGACCCAGTACTTC. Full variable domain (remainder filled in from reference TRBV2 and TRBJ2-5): EPEVTQTPSHQVTQMGQEVILRCVPISNHLYFYWYRQILGQKVEFLVSFYNNEISEKSEIFDDQFSVERPDGSNFTLKIRSTKLEDSAMYFCASTSGGGPQETQYFGPGTRLLVL.

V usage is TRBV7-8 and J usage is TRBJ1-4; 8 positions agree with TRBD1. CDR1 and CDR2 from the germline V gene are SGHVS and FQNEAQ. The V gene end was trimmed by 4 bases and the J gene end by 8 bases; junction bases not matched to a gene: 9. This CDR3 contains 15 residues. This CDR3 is CASSSRTGISEKLFF. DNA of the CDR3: TGTGCCAGCAGCTCAAGGACAGGGATCAGCGAAAAACTGTTTTTT.

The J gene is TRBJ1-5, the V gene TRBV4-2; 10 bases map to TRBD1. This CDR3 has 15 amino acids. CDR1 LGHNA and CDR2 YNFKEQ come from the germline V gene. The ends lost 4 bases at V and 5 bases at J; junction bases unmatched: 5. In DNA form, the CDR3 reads TGTGCCAGCAGCCGATCTGGGACAGGGGATCAGCCCCAGCATTTT. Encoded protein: CASSRSGTGDQPQHF.

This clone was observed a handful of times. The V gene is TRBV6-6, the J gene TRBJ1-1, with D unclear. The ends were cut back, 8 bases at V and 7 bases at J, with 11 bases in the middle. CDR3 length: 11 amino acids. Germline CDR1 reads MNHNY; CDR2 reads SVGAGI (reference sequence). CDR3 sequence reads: CASGEAGEAFF. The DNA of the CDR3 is TGTGCCAGCGGGGAGGCGGGTGAAGCTTTCTTT.

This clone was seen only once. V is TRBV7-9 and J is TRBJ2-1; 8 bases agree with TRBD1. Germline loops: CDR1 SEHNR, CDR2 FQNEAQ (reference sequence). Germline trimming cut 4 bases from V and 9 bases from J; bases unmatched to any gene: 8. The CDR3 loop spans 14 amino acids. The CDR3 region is CASSSGQGEGEQFF. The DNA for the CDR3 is TGTGCCAGCAGCTCAGGACAGGGTGAGGGTGAGCAGTTCTTC.

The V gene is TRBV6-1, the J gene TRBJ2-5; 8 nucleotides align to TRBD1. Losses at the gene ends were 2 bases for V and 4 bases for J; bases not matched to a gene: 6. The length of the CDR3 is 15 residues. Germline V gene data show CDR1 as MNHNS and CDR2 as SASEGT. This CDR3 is CASSESRGPGETQYF. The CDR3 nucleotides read TGTGCCAGCAGTGAAAGCAGGGGGCCGGGAGAGACCCAGTACTTC.

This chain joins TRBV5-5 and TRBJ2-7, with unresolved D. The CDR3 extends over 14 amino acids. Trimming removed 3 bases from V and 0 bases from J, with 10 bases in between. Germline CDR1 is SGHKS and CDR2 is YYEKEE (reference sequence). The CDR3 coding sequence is TGTGCCAGCAGCTACGTTCCGAGCTCCTACGAGCAGTACTTC. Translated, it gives CASSYVPSSYEQYF. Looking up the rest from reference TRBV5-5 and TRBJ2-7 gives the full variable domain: DAGVTQSPTHLIKTRGQQVTLRCSPISGHKSVSWYQQVLGQGPQFIFQYYEKEERGRGNFPDRFSARQFPNYSSELNVNALLLGDSALYLCASSYVPSSYEQYFGPGTRLTVT.

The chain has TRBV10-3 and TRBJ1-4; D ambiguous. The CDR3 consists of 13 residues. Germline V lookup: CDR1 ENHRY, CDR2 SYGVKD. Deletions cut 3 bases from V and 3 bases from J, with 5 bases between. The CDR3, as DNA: TGTGCCATCAGTGACCCAGCTAATGAAAAACTGTTTTTT. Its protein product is CAISDPANEKLFF.

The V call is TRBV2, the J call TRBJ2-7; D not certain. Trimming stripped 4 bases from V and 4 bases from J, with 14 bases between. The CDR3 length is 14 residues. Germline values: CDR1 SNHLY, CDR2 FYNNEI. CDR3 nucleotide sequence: TGTGCCAGCAGTGCCCGACGGCAGGATTACGAGCAGTACTTC. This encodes CASSARRQDYEQYF.

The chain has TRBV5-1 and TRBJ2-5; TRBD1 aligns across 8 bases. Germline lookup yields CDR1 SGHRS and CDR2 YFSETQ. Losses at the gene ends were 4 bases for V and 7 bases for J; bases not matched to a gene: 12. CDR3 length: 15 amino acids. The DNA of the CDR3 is TGCGCCAGCAGCCCAGGACAGGGACGACAGGGGACCCAGTACTTC. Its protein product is CASSPGQGRQGTQYF.

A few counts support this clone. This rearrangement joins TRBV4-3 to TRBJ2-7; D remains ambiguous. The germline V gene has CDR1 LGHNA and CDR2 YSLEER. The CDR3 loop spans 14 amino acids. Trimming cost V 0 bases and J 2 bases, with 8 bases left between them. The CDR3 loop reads CASSQDGGPYEQYF. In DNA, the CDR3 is TGCGCCAGCAGCCAAGACGGCGGACCCTACGAGCAGTACTTC.

DNA of the CDR3: TGTGCCAGTAGTACCCCTACACGTAGCACTGAAGCTTTCTTT. It encodes CASSTPTRSTEAFF. The chain carries TRBV19 and TRBJ1-1; D is ambiguous. The germline V gene has CDR1 LNHDA and CDR2 SQIVND (reference sequence). V was pared by 4 bases and J by 4 bases, with 13 bases between. The CDR3 has 14 amino acids.

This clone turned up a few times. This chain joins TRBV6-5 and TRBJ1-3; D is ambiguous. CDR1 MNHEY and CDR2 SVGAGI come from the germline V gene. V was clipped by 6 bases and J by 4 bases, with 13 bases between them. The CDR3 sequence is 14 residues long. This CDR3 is CASSSRPDGNTIYF. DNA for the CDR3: TGTGCCAGCAGCTCCCGACCGGACGGAAACACCATATATTTT.

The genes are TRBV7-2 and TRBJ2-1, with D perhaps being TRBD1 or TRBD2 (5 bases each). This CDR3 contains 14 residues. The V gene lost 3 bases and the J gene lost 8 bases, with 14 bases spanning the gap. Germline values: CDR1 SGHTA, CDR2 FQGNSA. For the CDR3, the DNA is TGTGCCAGCAGCTTGGGGCTAGCTAGGGATGAGCAGTTCTTC. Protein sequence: CASSLGLARDEQFF.